The 2 T cell receptor beta chains given below trace back to one sample, sequenced in a study of blood T cell repertoires in COVID-19. TCRdb's table, derived via immunoSEQ multiplex PCR, lists solely in-frame clones and lacks some. The data show approximately 12,000 clones, approximately 79% seen once. Sequencing was performed on peripheral blood. Receptors originate from a human donor in a cohort sampled during active COVID-19.

For the CDR3, the DNA is TGTGCCAGCATTTGGGGTGGGGAGTCCGGGGAGCTGTTTTTT. This sequence encodes CASIWGGESGELFF. The chain joins TRBV6-5 to TRBJ2-2; TRBD2 is a possible D gene (5 bases). V lost 7 bases and J lost 6, with 15 bases in between. This CDR3 region has 14 residues. The germline V gene has CDR1 MNHEY and CDR2 SVGAGI.

Here the CDR3 reads CASSPPQTGVHNEQFF. In DNA, the CDR3 is TGTGCCAGCTCACCACCTCAGACAGGGGTCCACAATGAGCAGTTCTTC. The chain joins TRBV18 to TRBJ2-1; 8 nucleotides align to TRBD1. V lost 0 bases and J lost 5; bases outside the gene matches: 6. CDR3 length: 16 amino acids. Germline V gene data show CDR1 as KGHSH and CDR2 as LQKENI.